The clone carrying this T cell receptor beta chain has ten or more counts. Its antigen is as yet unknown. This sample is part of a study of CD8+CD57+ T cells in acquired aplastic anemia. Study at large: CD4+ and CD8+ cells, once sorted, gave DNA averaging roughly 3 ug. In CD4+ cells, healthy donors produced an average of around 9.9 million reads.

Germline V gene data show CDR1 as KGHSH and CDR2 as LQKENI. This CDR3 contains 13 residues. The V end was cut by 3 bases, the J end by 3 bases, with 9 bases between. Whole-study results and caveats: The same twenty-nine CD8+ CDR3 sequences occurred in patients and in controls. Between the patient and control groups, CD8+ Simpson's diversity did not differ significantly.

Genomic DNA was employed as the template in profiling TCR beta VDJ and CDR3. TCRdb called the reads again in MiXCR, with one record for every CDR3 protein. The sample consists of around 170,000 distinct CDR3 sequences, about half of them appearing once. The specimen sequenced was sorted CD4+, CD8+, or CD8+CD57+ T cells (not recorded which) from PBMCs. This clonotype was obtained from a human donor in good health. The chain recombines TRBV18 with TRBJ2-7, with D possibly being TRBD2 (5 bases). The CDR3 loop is CASSPGLDYEQYF. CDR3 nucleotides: TGTGCCAGCTCACCTGGACTTGACTACGAGCAGTACTTC.